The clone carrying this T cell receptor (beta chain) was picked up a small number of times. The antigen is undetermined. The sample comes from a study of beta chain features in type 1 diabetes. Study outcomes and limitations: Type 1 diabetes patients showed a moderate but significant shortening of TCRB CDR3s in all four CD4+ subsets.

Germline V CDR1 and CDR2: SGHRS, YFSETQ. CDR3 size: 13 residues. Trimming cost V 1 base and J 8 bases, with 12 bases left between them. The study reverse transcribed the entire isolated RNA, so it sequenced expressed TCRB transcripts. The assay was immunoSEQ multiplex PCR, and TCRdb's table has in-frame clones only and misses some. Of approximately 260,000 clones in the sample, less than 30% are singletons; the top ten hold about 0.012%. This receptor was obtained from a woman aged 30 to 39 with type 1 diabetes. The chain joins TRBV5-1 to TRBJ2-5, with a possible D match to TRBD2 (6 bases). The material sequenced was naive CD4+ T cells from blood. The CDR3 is CASSLTGDHTQYF. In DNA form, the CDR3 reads TGCGCCAGCAGCTTGACGGGAGACCACACCCAGTACTTC.